Listed below are T cell receptor beta chains from one sample, sequenced in a study of identical twins. Using its own MiXCR run on the 5' RACE reads, TCRdb lists one record per CDR3 protein. The sample has 650,000 to 800,000 distinct CDR3 sequences; over 8.5% are singletons. A further study also used this sample, focusing on yellow fever vaccine responses in identical twins.

Input material: PBMCs. These TCRs come from a woman between 18 and 30 years old in good health. Each CDR3 is given with its conserved first and last residue. The D gene is left open where the match is weak. Some rows mark clone size as missing; the rest say once, few, many or name a class of expanded clone.

>TRBV5-6|TRBJ2-1|many|TRBD2
TGTGCCAGCAGCCGTAGCGGGAGGCAGAGCTCCTACAATGAGCAGTTCTTC
CASSRSGRQSSYNEQFF
>TRBV11-2|TRBJ2-1|-|-
TGTGCCAGCAGGCTCGAAGTCGCGGGAATTACCTACAATGAGCAGTTCTTC
CASRLEVAGITYNEQFF
>TRBV6-2/TRBV6-3|TRBJ1-2|-|-
TGTGCCAGCAGCCCGACGGACAAGATAAACTATGGCTACACCTTC
CASSPTDKINYGYTF
>TRBV7-9|TRBJ2-3|few|TRBD2
TGTGCCAGCAGCTTATCCTTTAGCGGGATCACAGATACGCAGTATTTT
CASSLSFSGITDTQYF
>TRBV4-3|TRBJ2-7|few|-
TGCGCCAGCAGCCAAGAGACTGTAGGGAACGAGCAGTACTTC
CASSQETVGNEQYF
>TRBV6-5|TRBJ2-1|-|-
TGTGCCAGCAGTTACTCCTATCGCCCTTCCTACAATGAGCAGTTCTTC
CASSYSYRPSYNEQFF
>TRBV12-3/TRBV12-4|TRBJ2-7|many|TRBD2
TGTGCCAGCAGTTTAGCGGGTGGACTAGTGTTTTACTTC
CASSLAGGLVFYF
>TRBV4-3|TRBJ1-6|many|-
TGCGCCAGCAGCCAAGATAGGAGCTCCTATAATTCACCCCTCCACTTT
CASSQDRSSYNSPLHF
>TRBV7-8|TRBJ2-5|few|-
TGTGCCAGCACCCTCGAGACAGGAGTCCAAGAGACCCAGTACTTC
CASTLETGVQETQYF
>TRBV4-3|TRBJ2-3|-|TRBD1
TGCGCCAGCAGCCGGGACAGACTCACAAGAGATACGCAGTATTTT
CASSRDRLTRDTQYF
>TRBV5-1|TRBJ2-7|many|TRBD1
TGCGCCAGCAGCCAGGGACAGGGACTAAGCGAGCAGTACTTC
CASSQGQGLSEQYF
>TRBV10-3|TRBJ1-1|-|-
TGTGCCATCAGTGGGGGTTTAGGGCTGAACACTGAAGCTTTCTTT
CAISGGLGLNTEAFF
>TRBV7-9|TRBJ1-6|few|-
TGTGCCAGCAGCTCCATTGGGGGGATGACTGATTCACCCCTCCACTTT
CASSSIGGMTDSPLHF